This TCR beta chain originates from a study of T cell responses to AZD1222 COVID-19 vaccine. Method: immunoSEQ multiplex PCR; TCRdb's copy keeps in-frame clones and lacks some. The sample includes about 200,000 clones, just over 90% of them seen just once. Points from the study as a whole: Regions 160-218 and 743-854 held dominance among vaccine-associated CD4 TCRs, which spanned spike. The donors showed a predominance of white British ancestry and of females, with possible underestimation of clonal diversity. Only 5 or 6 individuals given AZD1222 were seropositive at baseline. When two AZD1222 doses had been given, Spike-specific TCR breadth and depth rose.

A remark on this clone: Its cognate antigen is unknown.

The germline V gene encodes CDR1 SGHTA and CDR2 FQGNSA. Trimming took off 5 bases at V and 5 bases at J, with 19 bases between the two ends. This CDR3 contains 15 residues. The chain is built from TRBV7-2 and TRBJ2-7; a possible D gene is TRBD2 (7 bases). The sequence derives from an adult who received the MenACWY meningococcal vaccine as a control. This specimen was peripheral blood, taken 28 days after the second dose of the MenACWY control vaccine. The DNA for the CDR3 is TGTGCCAGCAGCACGCGCGGGGGCTCCCCAAACGAGCAGTACTTC. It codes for CASSTRGGSPNEQYF.